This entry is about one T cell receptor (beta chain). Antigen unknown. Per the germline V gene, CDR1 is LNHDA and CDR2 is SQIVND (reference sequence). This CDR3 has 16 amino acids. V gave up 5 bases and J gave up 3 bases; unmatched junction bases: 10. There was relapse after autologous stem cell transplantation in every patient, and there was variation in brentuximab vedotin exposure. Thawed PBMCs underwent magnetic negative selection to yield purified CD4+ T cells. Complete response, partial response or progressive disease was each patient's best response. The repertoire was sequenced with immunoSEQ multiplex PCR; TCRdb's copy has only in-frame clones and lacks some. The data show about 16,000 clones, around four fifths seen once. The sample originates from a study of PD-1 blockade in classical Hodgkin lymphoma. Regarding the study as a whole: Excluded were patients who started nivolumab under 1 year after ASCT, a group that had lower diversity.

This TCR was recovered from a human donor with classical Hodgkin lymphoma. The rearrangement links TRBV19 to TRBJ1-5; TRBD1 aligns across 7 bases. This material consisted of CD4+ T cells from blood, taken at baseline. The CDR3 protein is CASSLRRDSPNQPQHF. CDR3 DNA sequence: TGTGCCAGTAGTCTTCGGCGGGACAGCCCCAATCAGCCCCAGCATTTT. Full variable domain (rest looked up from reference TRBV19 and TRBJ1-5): DGGITQSPKYLFRKEGQNVTLSCEQNLNHDAMYWYRQDPGQGLRLIYYSQIVNDFQKGDIAEGYSVSREKKESFPLTVTSAQKNPTAFYLCASSLRRDSPNQPQHFGDGTRLSIL.